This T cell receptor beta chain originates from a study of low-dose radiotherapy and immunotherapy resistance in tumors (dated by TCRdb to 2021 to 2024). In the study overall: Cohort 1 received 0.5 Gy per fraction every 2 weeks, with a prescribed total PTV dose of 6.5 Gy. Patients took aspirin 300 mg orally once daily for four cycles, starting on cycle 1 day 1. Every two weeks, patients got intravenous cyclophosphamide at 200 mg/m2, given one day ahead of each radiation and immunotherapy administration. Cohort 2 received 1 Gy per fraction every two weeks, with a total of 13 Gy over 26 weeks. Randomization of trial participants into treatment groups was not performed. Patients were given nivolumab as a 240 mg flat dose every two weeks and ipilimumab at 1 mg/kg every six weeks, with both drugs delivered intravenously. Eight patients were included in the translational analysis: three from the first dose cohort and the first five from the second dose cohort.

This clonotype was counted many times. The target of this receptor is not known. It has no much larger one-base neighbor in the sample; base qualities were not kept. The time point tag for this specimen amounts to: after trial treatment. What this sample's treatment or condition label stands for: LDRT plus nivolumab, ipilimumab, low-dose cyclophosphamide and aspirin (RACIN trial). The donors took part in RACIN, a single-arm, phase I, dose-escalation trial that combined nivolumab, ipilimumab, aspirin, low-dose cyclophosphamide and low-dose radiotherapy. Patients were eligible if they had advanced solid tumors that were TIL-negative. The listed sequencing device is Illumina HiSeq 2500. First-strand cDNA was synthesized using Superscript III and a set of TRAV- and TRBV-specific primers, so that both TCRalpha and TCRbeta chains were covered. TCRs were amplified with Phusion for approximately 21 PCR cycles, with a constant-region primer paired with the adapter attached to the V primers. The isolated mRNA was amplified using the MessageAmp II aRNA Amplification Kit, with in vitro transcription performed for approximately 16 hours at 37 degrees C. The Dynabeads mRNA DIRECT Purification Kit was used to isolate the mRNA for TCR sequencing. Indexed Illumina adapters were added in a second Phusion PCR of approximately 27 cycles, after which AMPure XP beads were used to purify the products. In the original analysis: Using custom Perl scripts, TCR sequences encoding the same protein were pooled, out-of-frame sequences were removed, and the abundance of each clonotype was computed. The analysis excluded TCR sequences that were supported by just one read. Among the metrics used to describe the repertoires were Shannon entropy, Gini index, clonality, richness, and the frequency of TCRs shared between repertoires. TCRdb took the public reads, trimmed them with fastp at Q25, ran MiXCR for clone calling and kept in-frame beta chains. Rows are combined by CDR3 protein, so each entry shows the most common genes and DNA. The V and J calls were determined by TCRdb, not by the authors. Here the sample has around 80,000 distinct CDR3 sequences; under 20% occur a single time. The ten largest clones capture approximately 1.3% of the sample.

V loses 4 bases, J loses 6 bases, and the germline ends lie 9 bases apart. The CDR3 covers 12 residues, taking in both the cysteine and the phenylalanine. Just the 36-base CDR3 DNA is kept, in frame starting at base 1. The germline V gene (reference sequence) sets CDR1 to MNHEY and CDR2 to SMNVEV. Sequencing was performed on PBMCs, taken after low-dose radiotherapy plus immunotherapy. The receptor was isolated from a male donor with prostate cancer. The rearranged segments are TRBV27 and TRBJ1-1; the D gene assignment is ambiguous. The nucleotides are TGTGCCAGCAGTTCAACCTTCTCTGAAGCTTTCTTT. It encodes CASSSTFSEAFF.